These 28 T cell receptor beta chains share one sample of origin, sequenced in a study of cytomegalovirus exposure and HLA in healthy donors. The PCR ran on 60 Vbeta and 13 Jbeta primers. Profiled with immunoSEQ multiplex PCR; TCRdb holds only in-frame clones, not every one. The sample lists fewer than 200,000 clones; roughly four fifths were seen once. Material: PBMCs. The source of these receptors is a woman in her 30s in good health and CMV-seronegative.

This sequence joins TRBV28 and TRBJ2-3; 15 bases agree with TRBD2. CDR3 length: 17 amino acids. The V segment lost 3 bases and the J segment 6 bases; nucleotides outside the gene matches: 7. The germline CDR1 and CDR2 sequences are MDHEN and SYDVKM. CDR3 coding DNA: TGTGCCAGCAGTTTCTGGACTAGCGGGGGGGCAGGGGATACGCAGTATTTT. It translates to CASSFWTSGGAGDTQYF.

The rearrangement uses TRBV5-1 and TRBJ2-3; 7 nucleotides align to TRBD1. The junction had 3 bases not matched to a gene; V was cut back by 1 base and J by 1 base. The CDR3 is made up of 15 amino acids. Germline V gene lookup returns CDR1 SGHRS and CDR2 YFSETQ. CDR3 bases: TGCGCCAGCAGCTTGAGAACAGGGGGCACAGATACGCAGTATTTT. This translates into CASSLRTGGTDTQYF.

V is TRBV11-1 and J is TRBJ2-7; TRBD2 aligns across 7 bases. The V gene end was trimmed by 1 base and the J gene end by 0 bases; junction bases not matched to a gene: 6. The germline V gene encodes CDR1 SGHAT and CDR2 FQDESV (reference sequence). This CDR3 is 16 amino acids long. CDR3 residues: CASSLGASGSSYEQYF. DNA of the CDR3: TGTGCCAGCAGCTTAGGAGCTAGCGGAAGCTCCTACGAGCAGTACTTC.

The genes are TRBV7-2 and TRBJ2-7; 9 nucleotides match TRBD1. V lost 6 bases and J lost 4; bases outside the gene matches: 4. Germline CDR1 reads SGHTA; CDR2 reads FQGNSA. The CDR3 is 13 amino acids. The CDR3 here is CASRIQGAYEQYF. The CDR3 DNA sequence: TGTGCCAGCAGGATACAGGGGGCATACGAGCAGTACTTC.

This clone occurred once. This chain connects TRBV19 to TRBJ1-5; unclear D gene. Trimming removed 4 bases at V and 3 bases at J, with 13 bases between. Looked up from germline, CDR1 is LNHDA and CDR2 is SQIVND (reference sequence). The CDR3 consists of 15 residues. CDR3 coding DNA: TGTGCCAGTAGTACGTCGAACAGCTACAATCAGCCCCAGCATTTT. Protein sequence: CASSTSNSYNQPQHF. Together with reference TRBV19 and TRBJ1-5, the CDR3 gives the full variable domain: DGGITQSPKYLFRKEGQNVTLSCEQNLNHDAMYWYRQDPGQGLRLIYYSQIVNDFQKGDIAEGYSVSREKKESFPLTVTSAQKNPTAFYLCASSTSNSYNQPQHFGDGTRLSIL.

The rearrangement uses TRBV6-5 and TRBJ2-3; the D is unclear. Trimming took off 0 bases at V and 0 bases at J, with 4 bases between the two ends. Per germline, CDR1 MNHEY and CDR2 SVGAGI. The CDR3 runs to 14 residues. The CDR3 region has the DNA TGTGCCAGCAGTTACTCAACTAGCACAGATACGCAGTATTTT. Encoded protein: CASSYSTSTDTQYF.

The chain has TRBV19 and TRBJ1-5, with 9 bases lining up with TRBD1. Per the germline V gene, CDR1 is LNHDA and CDR2 is SQIVND (reference sequence). The CDR3 extends over 17 amino acids. V lost 7 bases and J lost 6; bases outside the gene matches: 16. DNA of the CDR3: TGTGCCAGTACCTGGACCCCTACAGGGGGCAGCCCTCAGCCCCAGCATTTT. Residues: CASTWTPTGGSPQPQHF.

The chain joins TRBV9 to TRBJ1-5, with 9 bases lining up with TRBD1. The length of the CDR3 is 17 residues. Unmatched junction bases numbered 7, after V lost 2 bases and J lost 1 base. Germline-derived CDR1 and CDR2 are SGDLS and YYNGEE. CDR3 in amino acids: CASSVLGTGLSNQPQHF. The CDR3 nucleotides are TGTGCCAGCAGCGTGTTAGGGACAGGGTTGAGCAATCAGCCCCAGCATTTT. The whole variable domain, remainder taken from reference TRBV9 and TRBJ1-5, is DSGVTQTPKHLITATGQRVTLRCSPRSGDLSVYWYQQSLDQGLQFLIQYYNGEERAKGNILERFSAQQFPDLHSELNLSSLELGDSALYFCASSVLGTGLSNQPQHFGDGTRLSIL.

Points on this clone: Relative to the germline gene, one junction end is altered; a read error may explain this. The chain is built from TRBV14 and TRBJ2-7; 10 nucleotides align to TRBD1. Germline V lookup: CDR1 SGHDN, CDR2 FVKESK. The CDR3 spans 16 residues. The CDR3 DNA follows: TGTGCCAGCGGCCAAGAGGGGACAGGGGCTTATGGCGAGCAGTACTTC. Protein product: CASGQEGTGAYGEQYF.

V and J are TRBV9 and TRBJ2-1; 8 positions match TRBD1. V lost 4 bases, J lost 8 bases, and 8 bases stayed unmatched. In germline, CDR1 is SGDLS, CDR2 YYNGEE. The CDR3 runs to 14 residues. CDR3 amino acids: CASSSYMTGDEQFF. CDR3 in DNA: TGTGCCAGCAGCTCCTACATGACAGGGGATGAGCAGTTCTTC.

The rearrangement links TRBV7-9 to TRBJ2-2; weak D call: TRBD2 (5 bases). CDR1 SEHNR and CDR2 FQNEAQ come from the germline V gene (reference sequence). CDR3 length: 15 amino acids. Trimming removed 4 bases from V and 4 bases from J, with 13 bases in between. CDR3 nucleotide sequence: TGTGCCAGCAGCTCCCGGGGTATCGGCACCGGGGAGCTGTTTTTT. It is translated as CASSSRGIGTGELFF. Full variable domain (missing parts from reference TRBV7-9 and TRBJ2-2): DTGVSQNPRHKITKRGQNVTFRCDPISEHNRLYWYRQTLGQGPEFLTYFQNEAQLEKSRLLSDRFSAERPKGSFSTLEIQRTEQGDSAMYLCASSSRGIGTGELFFGEGSRLTVL.

This clone was seen once. The V call is TRBV4-3, the J call TRBJ2-2; 11 bases map to TRBD2. CDR3 length: 18 residues. J gave up 5 bases and V 0 bases, and 8 bases lay outside the gene matches. Germline V CDR1 and CDR2: LGHNA, YSLEER. The DNA of the CDR3 is TGCGCCAGCAGCCAAGAAGGTTGGCTAGCGGGAGGAACCGGGGAGCTGTTTTTT. This codes for CASSQEGWLAGGTGELFF.

The table lists this clone with a few counts. V and J are TRBV9 and TRBJ2-3; D gene ambiguous. The V gene's germline CDR1 is SGDLS and CDR2 YYNGEE. This CDR3 comprises 13 residues. V lost 1 base, J lost 1 base, and 4 bases lay in between. The CDR3 region has the DNA TGTGCCAGCAGCGTATTCGGCACAGATACGCAGTATTTT. This sequence encodes CASSVFGTDTQYF.

The chain combines TRBV6-1 with TRBJ2-7; TRBD1 agrees at 8 bases. The V gene's germline CDR1 is MNHNS and CDR2 SASEGT. The CDR3 has 14 amino acids. J lost 5 bases, V lost 2 bases, and 5 bases had no gene match. The DNA for the CDR3 is TGTGCCAGCAGTGAATCAGCGGACAGGGACGAGCAGTACTTC. It encodes CASSESADRDEQYF.

This rearrangement joins TRBV6-5 to TRBJ2-7; D is possibly TRBD1 (5 bases). The germline V gene has CDR1 MNHEY and CDR2 SVGAGI. This CDR3 is 14 amino acids long. V gave up 7 bases and J gave up 6 bases, with 19 bases separating them. CDR3 sequence: CASIVNRQGVEQYF. CDR3 nucleotides: TGTGCCAGCATCGTAAACCGCCAGGGCGTCGAGCAGTACTTC.

Concerning this clone itself: This same CDR3 is encoded by further DNA sequences in the sample. The chain links TRBV28 to TRBJ2-7; D is unresolved. The CDR3 is made up of 13 amino acids. The germline V and J ends were trimmed by 6 bases and 0 bases, with 9 bases remaining between them. Germline CDR1 is MDHEN and CDR2 is SYDVKM. CDR3 residues: CASSLPGSYEQYF. The CDR3 nucleotides read TGTGCCAGCAGCCTTCCGGGCTCCTACGAGCAGTACTTC.

V gene TRBV6-6 combines with J gene TRBJ2-7, with D maybe TRBD1 (6 bases). Between the trimmed V and J ends, which lost 5 bases and 7 bases, there was a span of 15 bases. CDR1 MNHNY and CDR2 SVGAGI come from the germline V gene (reference sequence). There are 13 residues in the CDR3. This CDR3 reads CASSATGPGEQYF. The CDR3 nucleotides are TGTGCCAGCAGTGCAACAGGGCCTGGGGAGCAGTACTTC.

This chain connects TRBV4-3 to TRBJ2-3; D is unresolved. The V end was cut by 0 bases, the J end by 6 bases, with 7 bases between. CDR3 length: 13 residues. Germline CDR1 LGHNA, CDR2 YSLEER. In nucleotides, the CDR3 is TGCGCCAGCAGCCAAGAAGCCGGGGATACGCAGTATTTT. Its protein is CASSQEAGDTQYF.

The chain recombines TRBV6-6 with TRBJ2-5, with 9 bases lining up with TRBD1. The germline V gene encodes CDR1 MNHNY and CDR2 SVGAGI (reference sequence). The CDR3 spans 12 residues. Unmatched junction bases numbered 3, after V lost 11 bases and J lost 2 bases. The CDR3 reads CAATGGQETQYF. The CDR3 nucleotides are TGTGCCGCGACAGGGGGACAAGAGACCCAGTACTTC.

The chain recombines TRBV27 with TRBJ2-3; TRBD2 matches 10 bases. This CDR3 has 18 amino acids. Germline V gene data show CDR1 as MNHEY and CDR2 as SMNVEV (reference sequence). V trimming: 3 bases; J trimming: 0 bases; junction bases outside the gene matches: 9. CDR3: CASSFLGAGLASTDTQYF. The DNA of the CDR3 is TGTGCCAGCAGTTTTTTAGGTGCGGGACTAGCGAGCACAGATACGCAGTATTTT.

The rearrangement joins TRBV5-1 to TRBJ2-1; D might be TRBD2 (7 bases). The CDR3 covers 15 residues. The germline V gene encodes CDR1 SGHRS and CDR2 YFSETQ. V was trimmed by 4 bases and J by 4 bases, leaving 15 bases between them. Here the CDR3 reads CASSPGASGYNEQFF. The CDR3 DNA reads as TGCGCCAGCAGCCCAGGGGCTAGCGGATACAATGAGCAGTTCTTC. Together with reference TRBV5-1 and TRBJ2-1, the CDR3 gives the full variable domain: KAGVTQTPRYLIKTRGQQVTLSCSPISGHRSVSWYQQTPGQGLQFLFEYFSETQRNKGNFPGRFSGRQFSNSRSEMNVSTLELGDSALYLCASSPGASGYNEQFFGPGTRLTVL.

V gene TRBV5-1 combines with J gene TRBJ1-2; no firm D call. This CDR3 spans 12 amino acids. V was clipped by 2 bases and J by 6 bases, with 8 bases between them. The germline CDR1 and CDR2 sequences are SGHRS and YFSETQ. The CDR3, as DNA: TGCGCCAGCAGCTTATACAGAGATGGCTACACCTTC. Translation gives CASSLYRDGYTF.

The gene calls are TRBV4-3 and TRBJ2-1, with 7 bases lining up with TRBD1. CDR1 is LGHNA, CDR2 YSLEER, per germline. The V segment lost 1 base and the J segment 0 bases; nucleotides outside the gene matches: 6. This CDR3 spans 17 amino acids. This chain's CDR3 is CASSQGSGGISYNEQFF. The CDR3, as DNA: TGCGCCAGCAGCCAAGGCTCAGGGGGTATCTCCTACAATGAGCAGTTCTTC.

This clone was detected only once. This rearrangement joins TRBV6-1 to TRBJ1-5, with unresolved D. CDR1 and CDR2 from the germline V gene are MNHNS and SASEGT. V was clipped by 7 bases and J by 12 bases, with 16 bases between them. The CDR3 extends over 12 amino acids. CDR3: CASKPTGQDQHF. The CDR3 DNA reads TGTGCCAGCAAGCCTACCGGTCAGGACCAGCATTTT.

The genes are TRBV4-3 and TRBJ1-2; 7 bases fit TRBD1. Trimming removed 4 bases from V and 6 bases from J; junction bases left unmatched: 11. The CDR3 totals 15 residues. Germline assignment: CDR1 LGHNA and CDR2 YSLEER. DNA for the CDR3: TGCGCCAGCAGCCCATCCTTTTCCGGGACAGATGGCTACACCTTC. Its translation is CASSPSFSGTDGYTF.

This clone appeared a few times. This chain uses TRBV5-1 with TRBJ2-1, with a tentative D call TRBD1 (7 bases). Germline V CDR1 and CDR2: SGHRS, YFSETQ. V lost 1 base and J lost 7, with 18 bases in between. The CDR3 loop spans 16 amino acids. The CDR3 bases are TGCGCCAGCAGCTTGTCGGAGACAGGGACTTGGAATGAGCAGTTCTTC. Protein product: CASSLSETGTWNEQFF.

This chain links TRBV7-2 with TRBJ2-3, with TRBD2 identical over 12 bases. The junction had 8 bases not matched to a gene; V was cut back by 4 bases and J by 0 bases. CDR3 size: 18 residues. Germline CDR1 reads SGHTA; CDR2 reads FQGNSA. This chain's CDR3 is CASSSPSGRGSSTDTQYF. The DNA for the CDR3 is TGTGCCAGCAGCTCCCCTAGCGGGAGGGGTTCTAGCACAGATACGCAGTATTTT.

A word on this clone: At one of its ends the junction is not consistent with the germline gene, which may arise from a read error. J is TRBJ2-4 and V is TRBV12-5; D remains ambiguous. The CDR3 runs 23 residues. Germline CDR1 LGHNT, CDR2 FRNRAP. The CDR3 loop is CASGLVLGSPDKKELTRKNSQYF. CDR3 coding DNA: TGTGCTAGTGGTTTGGTACTCGGTTCTCCCGATAAGAAAGAGTTAACACGGAAGAACAGTCAGTACTTC.